This T cell receptor beta chain was documented in a study of siplizumab effects on memory and regulatory T cells. Study-wide results and caveats: Proliferating Tregs from siplizumab cultures lacked functional confirmation of suppression. Alloreactive sequences traceable to unstimulated CD4+ memory cells declined significantly under siplizumab.

Comments on this clone: Its antigen remains unknown.

The study took a few donor pairs, and their unstimulated naive, memory, effector memory and TEMRA subsets were sequenced. This CDR3 spans 13 amino acids. CDR1 SGHAT and CDR2 FQNNGV come from the germline V gene. V lost 3 bases to trimming and J lost 5 bases; unmatched junction nucleotides: 0. The method was immunoSEQ multiplex PCR; TCRdb's version includes in-frame clones alone and lacks a portion of them. The profile shows about 62,000 clones, roughly 85% of them singletons. Sequenced sample: memory CD4+ T cells sorted from blood. This receptor was obtained from a human donor in good health. The gene calls are TRBV11-2 and TRBJ2-4, with 8 nucleotides matching TRBD2. DNA of the CDR3: TGTGCCAGCAGCTTGGGACTAGAAAACATTCAGTACTTC. This translates into CASSLGLENIQYF.